The rows below give T cell receptor beta chains drawn from one sample of a study of blood T cell repertoires in COVID-19. TCRdb's table, derived via immunoSEQ multiplex PCR, lists solely in-frame clones and lacks some. The sample has about 220,000 clones, less than 90% seen once. Sequenced sample: peripheral blood. Receptors originate from a man aged 35 to 55 with active or convalescent COVID-19. CDR3s include the opening cysteine and the closing phenylalanine or tryptophan. The order of the fields is clone size, D gene, V gene, J gene, CDR3 DNA, CDR3 protein. D genes are given only for firm matches. Clone size is given for some rows only: seen once, a few or many times, or a class if the clone is expanded.

NA	TRBD1	TRBV18	TRBJ2-2	TGTGCCAGCTCACCCGGGACAGGGGACACCGGGGAGCTGTTTTTT	CASSPGTGDTGELFF
NA	NA	TRBV19	TRBJ1-5	TGTGCCAGTAGTATAGACATAGGCACGGACAGAAGGCCCCAGCATTTT	CASSIDIGTDRRPQHF
NA	TRBD2	TRBV19	TRBJ2-1	TGTGCCAGTAGTTCCTCTAGCGGCACCCACTCCTACAATGAGCAGTTCTTC	CASSSSSGTHSYNEQFF
NA	TRBD1	TRBV5-6	TRBJ1-1	TGTGCCAGCAGTTCAGGGGGCGGGGCTGAAGCTTTCTTT	CASSSGGGAEAFF
NA	NA	TRBV12-3/TRBV12-4	TRBJ2-7	TGTGCCAGCAGTTCAACAGGGTTGTACGAGCAGTACTTC	CASSSTGLYEQYF
NA	NA	TRBV7-3	TRBJ2-4	TGTGCCAGCAGCTTAACGAGTATCCCGGGGGACATTCAGTACTTC	CASSLTSIPGDIQYF
NA	NA	TRBV7-2	TRBJ1-5	TGTGCCAGCAGCTCCAGCGGGGTGGGGGGTCAGCCCCAGCATTTT	CASSSSGVGGQPQHF
NA	TRBD1	TRBV6-5	TRBJ2-7	TGTGCCAGCACCCTGGGACAGGGGGGATACGAGCAGTACTTC	CASTLGQGGYEQYF
NA	NA	TRBV7-9	TRBJ1-1	TGTGCCAGCAGCCTACAACAGGGGAACACTGAAGCTTTCTTT	CASSLQQGNTEAFF
once	NA	TRBV5-4	TRBJ1-1	TGTGCCAGCAGCGCTACGGGCACTGAAGCTTTCTTT	CASSATGTEAFF
NA	NA	TRBV7-9	TRBJ1-1	TGTGCCAGCAGCTTTTTCAGGGGCCAGGGCAGAAATGAAGCTTTCTTT	CASSFFRGQGRNEAFF
NA	TRBD1	TRBV5-6	TRBJ1-6	TGTGCCAGCAGCTTGCAGGGGGTGAATAATTCACCCCTCCACTTT	CASSLQGVNNSPLHF
NA	NA	TRBV18	TRBJ2-2	TGTGCCAGCTCACCACCCTTCGGAGGGGCCTGGGACACCGGGGAGCTGTTTTTT	CASSPPFGGAWDTGELFF
NA	TRBD1	TRBV5-5	TRBJ2-5	TGTGCCAGCAGCTTGCTGGGACAGAGACAAGAGACCCAGTACTTC	CASSLLGQRQETQYF
NA	TRBD2	TRBV9	TRBJ2-1	TGTGCCAGCAGCGCACTAGGACTAGCGGGAGATGAGCAGTTCTTC	CASSALGLAGDEQFF
NA	NA	TRBV28	TRBJ1-6	TGTGCCAGCAGTTTATACCAGGTCTATAATTCACCCCTCCACTTT	CASSLYQVYNSPLHF
NA	NA	TRBV7-9	TRBJ2-7	TGTGCCAGCAGCAGGTTGACTAGGGGCGAGCAGTACTTC	CASSRLTRGEQYF
NA	NA	TRBV5-5	TRBJ2-3	TGTGCCAGCAGCGTTGGAATCGGTTCCCCAGGTACGCAGTATTTT	CASSVGIGSPGTQYF
NA	NA	TRBV15	TRBJ1-5	TGTGCCACCAGGGGAACGGACAACTGGGAAGTTGGCAATCAGCCCCAGCATTTT	CATRGTDNWEVGNQPQHF
few	NA	TRBV19	TRBJ2-6	TGTGCCAGTAGTATGCGGGGTACTGGGGCCAACGTCCTGACTTTC	CASSMRGTGANVLTF
NA	TRBD1	TRBV5-6	TRBJ1-5	TGTGCCAGCAGCCAGGGACAGGGGGCGCCGGGGCAGCCCCAGCATTTT	CASSQGQGAPGQPQHF
NA	TRBD1	TRBV5-1	TRBJ2-7	TGCGCCAGCAGCCACGACGTACAGGGGACCTACGAGCAGTACTTC	CASSHDVQGTYEQYF
NA	NA	TRBV5-6	TRBJ1-5	TGTGCCAGCAGCTTGGAACGGGTAGGTCAGCCCCAGCATTTT	CASSLERVGQPQHF
NA	TRBD1	TRBV30	TRBJ2-5	TGTGCCTGGTCGACAGGGAACCAAGAGACCCAGTACTTC	CAWSTGNQETQYF
NA	NA	TRBV12-5	TRBJ2-5	TGTGCTAGTGGTTTGGTACAGGGGGGGGAGCTGAGCTCCCAGTACTTC	CASGLVQGGELSSQYF
NA	NA	TRBV19	TRBJ1-1	TGTGCCAGTAGTATGTCCAGATATGAAGCTTTCTTT	CASSMSRYEAFF
NA	NA	TRBV5-1	TRBJ1-5	TGCGCCAGCAGCTTGGCGGGGAGTCAGCCCCAGCATTTT	CASSLAGSQPQHF